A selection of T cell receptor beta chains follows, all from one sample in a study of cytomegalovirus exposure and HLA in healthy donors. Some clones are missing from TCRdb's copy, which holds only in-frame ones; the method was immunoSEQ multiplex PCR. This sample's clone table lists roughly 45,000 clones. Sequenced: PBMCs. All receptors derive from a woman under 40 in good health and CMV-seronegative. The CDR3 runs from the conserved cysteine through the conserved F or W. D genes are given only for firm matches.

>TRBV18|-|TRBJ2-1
CAASRGPAVDNEQFF
TGTGCCGCAAGCCGGGGTCCTGCAGTCGACAATGAGCAGTTCTTC
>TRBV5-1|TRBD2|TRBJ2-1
CASSLRGLDLDEQFF
TGCGCCAGCAGCTTGCGCGGACTAGATCTTGATGAGCAGTTCTTC
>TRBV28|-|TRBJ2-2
CASSPHQGGDTGELFF
TGTGCCAGCAGTCCGCACCAGGGTGGAGACACCGGGGAGCTGTTTTTT
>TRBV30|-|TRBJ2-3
CAWSAQVFTDTQYF
TGTGCCTGGAGTGCACAGGTTTTCACAGATACGCAGTATTTT
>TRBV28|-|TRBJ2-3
CASSLAGATDTQYF
TGTGCCAGCAGTTTGGCAGGGGCCACAGATACGCAGTATTTT
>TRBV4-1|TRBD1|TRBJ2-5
CASSQDRGSQETQYF
TGCGCCAGCAGCCAGGACAGGGGGTCCCAAGAGACCCAGTACTTC
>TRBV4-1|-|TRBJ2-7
CASSQENGGGYEQYF
TGCGCCAGCAGCCAAGAAAATGGGGGCGGTTACGAGCAGTACTTC
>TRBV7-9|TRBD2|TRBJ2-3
CASSLNSGRVSPQYF
TGTGCCAGCAGCTTAAACAGCGGGAGAGTATCTCCGCAGTATTTT
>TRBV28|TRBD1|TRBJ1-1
CASSYPGTGRLNTEAFF
TGTGCCAGCAGTTACCCCGGGACAGGGCGGCTGAACACTGAAGCTTTCTTT
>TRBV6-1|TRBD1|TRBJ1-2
CASVSGTAYGYTF
TGTGCCAGCGTCTCCGGGACAGCTTATGGCTACACCTTC
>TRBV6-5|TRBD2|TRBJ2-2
CAALRLAGGPAELFF
TGTGCCGCCCTTAGACTAGCGGGAGGGCCGGCCGAGCTGTTTTTT
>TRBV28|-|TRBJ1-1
CAVTGDLNTEAFF
TGTGCCGTAACAGGAGATTTAAACACTGAAGCTTTCTTT
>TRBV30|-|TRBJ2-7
CAWSLGGVWGEQYF
TGTGCCTGGAGTTTGGGAGGTGTCTGGGGCGAGCAGTACTTC
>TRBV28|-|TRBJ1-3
CASSSPGYSGNTIYF
TGTGCCAGCAGTTCTCCGGGGTACTCTGGAAACACCATATATTTT
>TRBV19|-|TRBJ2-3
CASSYWGLAETTDTQYF
TGTGCCAGTAGTTATTGGGGGCTAGCGGAGACCACAGATACGCAGTATTTT
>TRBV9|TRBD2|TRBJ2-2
CASNSGLGLGELFF
TGTGCCAGCAATTCGGGACTAGGCCTCGGGGAGCTGTTTTTT
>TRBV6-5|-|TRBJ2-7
CASSYGQGTYEQYF
TGTGCCAGCAGTTATGGTCAGGGAACCTACGAGCAGTACTTC
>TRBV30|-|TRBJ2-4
CAWGLGDLAKNIQYF
TGTGCCTGGGGATTGGGGGACTTAGCCAAAAACATTCAGTACTTC
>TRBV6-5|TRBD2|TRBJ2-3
CASSYASGRSGDTQYF
TGTGCCAGCAGTTATGCTAGCGGCCGTAGCGGAGATACGCAGTATTTT
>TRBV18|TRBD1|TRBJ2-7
CASSGGRDRLYEQYF
TGTGCCAGCTCAGGAGGCCGGGACAGACTCTACGAGCAGTACTTC
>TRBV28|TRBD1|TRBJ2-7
CASSPRGTGSYEQYF
TGTGCCAGCAGTCCTAGGGGGACAGGGTCCTACGAGCAGTACTTC
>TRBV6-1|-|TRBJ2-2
CASPGASVNTGELFF
TGTGCCAGCCCCGGGGCTAGCGTGAACACCGGGGAGCTGTTTTTT
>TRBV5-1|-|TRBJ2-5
CASSLGRSQETQYF
TGCGCCAGCAGCTTGGGTCGGTCCCAAGAGACCCAGTACTTC
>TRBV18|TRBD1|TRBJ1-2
CASSPGLGTGPHYGYTF
TGTGCCAGCTCACCAGGACTCGGGACAGGGCCTCACTATGGCTACACCTTC
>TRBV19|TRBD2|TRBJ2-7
CASSIASSGAGEQYF
TGTGCCAGTAGTATAGCCTCTAGCGGAGCCGGCGAGCAGTACTTC
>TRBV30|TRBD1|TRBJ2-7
CAWSPKTGVHEQYF
TGTGCCTGGAGTCCCAAGACAGGGGTCCACGAGCAGTACTTC
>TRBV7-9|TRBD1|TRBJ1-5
CASSLGPFDRGSNQPQHF
TGTGCCAGCAGCTTAGGGCCCTTCGACAGGGGTAGCAATCAGCCCCAGCATTTT
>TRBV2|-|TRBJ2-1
CASSPQAGLTYNEQFF
TGTGCCAGCAGTCCTCAGGCGGGACTGACCTACAATGAGCAGTTCTTC
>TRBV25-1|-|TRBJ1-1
CASSDQVTEAFF
TGTGCCAGCAGTGATCAGGTCACTGAAGCTTTCTTT
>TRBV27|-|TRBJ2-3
CASSQDYPDTQYF
TGTGCCAGCAGTCAGGACTACCCAGATACGCAGTATTTT
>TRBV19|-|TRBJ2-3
CASSQMTDTQYF
TGTGCCAGTAGTCAAATGACAGATACGCAGTATTTT
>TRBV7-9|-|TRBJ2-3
CASSLGGADTQYF
TGTGCCAGCAGCTTAGGGGGCGCAGATACGCAGTATTTT
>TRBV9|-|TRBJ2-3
CASSVAGYGPDTQYF
TGTGCCAGCAGCGTAGCGGGTTACGGTCCGGATACGCAGTATTTT
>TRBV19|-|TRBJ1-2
CASRKDSANYGYTF
TGTGCCAGTAGGAAGGACAGCGCTAACTATGGCTACACCTTC
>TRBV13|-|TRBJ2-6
CASSSRERGIRPSGANVLTF
TGTGCCAGCAGCTCACGTGAGCGCGGGATCCGCCCCTCTGGGGCCAACGTCCTGACTTTC
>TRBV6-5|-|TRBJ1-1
CASSYSRGGNTEAFF
TGTGCCAGCAGTTACTCTCGGGGGGGGAACACTGAAGCTTTCTTT
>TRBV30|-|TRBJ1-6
CAWRGPGVNSPLHF
TGTGCCTGGAGAGGGCCAGGGGTCAATTCACCCCTCCACTTT
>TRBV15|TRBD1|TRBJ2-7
CATSRTGEGEQYF
TGTGCCACCAGCAGGACAGGGGAAGGCGAGCAGTACTTC
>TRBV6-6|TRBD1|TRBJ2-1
CASSSTGGFEQFF
TGTGCCAGCAGTTCCACAGGGGGCTTTGAGCAGTTCTTC
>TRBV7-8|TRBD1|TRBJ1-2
CASSLPGQEWEGYTF
TGTGCCAGCAGCCTCCCGGGACAGGAGTGGGAAGGCTACACCTTC
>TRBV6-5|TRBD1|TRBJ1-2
CASSYATGEAYGYTF
TGTGCCAGCAGTTACGCGACAGGGGAGGCCTATGGCTACACCTTC
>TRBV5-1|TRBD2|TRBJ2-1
CASSPTSGRLNEQFF
TGCGCCAGCAGCCCAACTAGCGGGAGACTCAATGAGCAGTTCTTC
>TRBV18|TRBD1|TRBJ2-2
CASSPQGQGTNTGELFF
TGTGCCAGCTCACCACAGGGACAGGGTACTAACACCGGGGAGCTGTTTTTT
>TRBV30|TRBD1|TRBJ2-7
CAWRRTGINEQYF
TGTGCCTGGAGACGGACAGGGATTAACGAGCAGTACTTC
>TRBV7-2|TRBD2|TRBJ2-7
CASTVRGVNDEQYF
TGTGCCAGCACCGTTCGGGGGGTCAACGACGAGCAGTACTTC
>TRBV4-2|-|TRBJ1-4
CASSQEPGATNEKLFF
TGTGCCAGCAGCCAAGAGCCGGGGGCAACTAATGAAAAACTGTTTTTT
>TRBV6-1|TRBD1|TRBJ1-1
CASSRDRLNTEAFF
TGTGCCAGCAGTAGGGACAGATTGAACACTGAAGCTTTCTTT
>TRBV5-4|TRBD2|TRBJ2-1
CAAARGGGRNEQFF
TGTGCCGCCGCCCGGGGGGGCGGGAGAAATGAGCAGTTCTTC